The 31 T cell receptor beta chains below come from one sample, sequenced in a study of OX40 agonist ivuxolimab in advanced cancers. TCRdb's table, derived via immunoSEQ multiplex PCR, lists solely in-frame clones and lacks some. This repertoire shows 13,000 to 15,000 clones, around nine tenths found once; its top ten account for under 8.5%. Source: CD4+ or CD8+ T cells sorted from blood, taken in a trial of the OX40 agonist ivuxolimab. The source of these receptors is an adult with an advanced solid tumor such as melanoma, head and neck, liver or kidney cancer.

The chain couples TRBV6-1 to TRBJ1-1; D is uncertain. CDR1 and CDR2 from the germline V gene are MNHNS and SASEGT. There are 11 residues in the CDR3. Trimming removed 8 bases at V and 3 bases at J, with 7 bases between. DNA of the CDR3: TGTGCCAGCTCCATATACACTGAAGCTTTCTTT. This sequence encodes CASSIYTEAFF.

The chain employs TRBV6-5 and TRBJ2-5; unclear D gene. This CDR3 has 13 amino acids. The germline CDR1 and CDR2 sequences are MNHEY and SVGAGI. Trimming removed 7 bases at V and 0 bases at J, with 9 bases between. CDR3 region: CASMQQYQETQYF. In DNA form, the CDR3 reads TGTGCCAGCATGCAACAGTACCAAGAGACCCAGTACTTC.

CDR3 bases: TGTGCCAGCAGGACCGGGACAGGGTACTCTGAAGCTTTCTTT. As protein: CASRTGTGYSEAFF. The chain joins TRBV7-9 to TRBJ1-1; 9 nucleotides match TRBD1. The V segment lost 6 bases and the J segment 6 bases; nucleotides outside the gene matches: 8. Germline CDR1 and CDR2: SEHNR and FQNEAQ (reference sequence). This CDR3 comprises 14 residues.

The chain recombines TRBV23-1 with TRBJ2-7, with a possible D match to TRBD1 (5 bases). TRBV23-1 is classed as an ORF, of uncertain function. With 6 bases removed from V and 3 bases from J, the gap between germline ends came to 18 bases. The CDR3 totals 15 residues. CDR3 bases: TGCGCCAGCAGACTCAATCAGCAGGGTTTCTACGAGCAGTACTTC. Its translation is CASRLNQQGFYEQYF.

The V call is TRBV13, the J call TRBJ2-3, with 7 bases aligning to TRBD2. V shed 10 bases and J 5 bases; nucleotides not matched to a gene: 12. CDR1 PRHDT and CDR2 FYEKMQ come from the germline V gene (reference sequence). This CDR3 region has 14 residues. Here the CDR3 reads CAIRQPSGVDTQYF. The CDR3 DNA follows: TGTGCCATTCGGCAGCCGAGCGGGGTAGATACGCAGTATTTT.

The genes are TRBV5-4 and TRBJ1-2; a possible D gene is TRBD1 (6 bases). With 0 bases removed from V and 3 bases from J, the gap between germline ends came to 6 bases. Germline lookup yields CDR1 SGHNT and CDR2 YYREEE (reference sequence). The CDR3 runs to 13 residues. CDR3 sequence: CASSLDRDYGYTF. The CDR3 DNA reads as TGTGCCAGCAGCTTGGACAGGGACTATGGCTACACCTTC.

CDR3 nucleotides: TGTGCCAGCACCCGACTAGCGGGGGCAGTCTACGAGCAGTACTTC. Its translation: CASTRLAGAVYEQYF. J is TRBJ2-7 and V is TRBV2; 12 bases line up with TRBD2. Germline V gives CDR1 SNHLY, CDR2 FYNNEI. Trimming cost V 7 bases and J 3 bases; bases outside gene matches: 7. The CDR3 consists of 15 residues.

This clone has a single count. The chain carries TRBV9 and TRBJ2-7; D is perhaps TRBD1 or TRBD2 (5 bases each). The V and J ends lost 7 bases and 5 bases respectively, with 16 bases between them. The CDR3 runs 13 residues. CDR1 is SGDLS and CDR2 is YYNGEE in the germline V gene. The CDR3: CASFSFRDHEQYF. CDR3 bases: TGTGCCAGCTTCTCCTTTAGGGACCACGAGCAGTACTTC.

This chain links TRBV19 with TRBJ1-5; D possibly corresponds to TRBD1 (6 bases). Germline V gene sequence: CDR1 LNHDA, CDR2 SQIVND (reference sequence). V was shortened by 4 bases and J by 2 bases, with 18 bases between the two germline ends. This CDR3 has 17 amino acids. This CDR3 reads CASSTLRGGRGNQPQHF. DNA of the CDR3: TGTGCCAGTAGTACCCTCCGAGGGGGTAGAGGCAATCAGCCCCAGCATTTT.

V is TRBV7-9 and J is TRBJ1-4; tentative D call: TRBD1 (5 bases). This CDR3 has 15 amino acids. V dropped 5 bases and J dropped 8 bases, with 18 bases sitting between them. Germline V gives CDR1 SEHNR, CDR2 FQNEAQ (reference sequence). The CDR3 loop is CASSPRTPLIEKLFF. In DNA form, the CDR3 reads TGTGCCAGCAGCCCCCGGACACCTTTGATCGAAAAACTGTTTTTT.

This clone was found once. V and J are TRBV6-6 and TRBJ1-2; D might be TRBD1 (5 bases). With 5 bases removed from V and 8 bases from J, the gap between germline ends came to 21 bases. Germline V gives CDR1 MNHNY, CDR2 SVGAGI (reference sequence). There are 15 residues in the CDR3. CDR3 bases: TGTGCCAGCAGTCCCCCCAGCAGGGAAGAGGAGGGCTACACCTTC. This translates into CASSPPSREEEGYTF.

This CDR3 reads CASFPDRAYYGYTF. The CDR3 DNA is TGTGCCAGCTTCCCAGACAGGGCATACTATGGCTACACCTTC. This chain connects TRBV18 to TRBJ1-2, with 7 bases that match TRBD1. The germline gives CDR1 KGHSH, CDR2 LQKENI. The CDR3 loop spans 14 amino acids. The junction had 8 bases not matched to a gene; V was cut back by 7 bases and J by 3 bases.

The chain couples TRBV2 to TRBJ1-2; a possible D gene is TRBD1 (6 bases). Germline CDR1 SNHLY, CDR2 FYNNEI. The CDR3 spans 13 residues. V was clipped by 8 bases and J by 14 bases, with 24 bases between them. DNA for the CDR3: TGTGCCAGCGGGGGCAGAGGGGTCGCGGGAGCGACCTTC. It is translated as CASGGRGVAGATF.

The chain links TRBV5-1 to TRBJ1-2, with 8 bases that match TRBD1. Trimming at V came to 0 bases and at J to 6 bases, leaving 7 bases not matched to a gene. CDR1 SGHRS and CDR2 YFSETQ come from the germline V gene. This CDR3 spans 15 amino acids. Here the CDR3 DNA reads TGCGCCAGCAGCTTGGGTCCTGCGACAGGGGATGGCTACACCTTC. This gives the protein CASSLGPATGDGYTF.

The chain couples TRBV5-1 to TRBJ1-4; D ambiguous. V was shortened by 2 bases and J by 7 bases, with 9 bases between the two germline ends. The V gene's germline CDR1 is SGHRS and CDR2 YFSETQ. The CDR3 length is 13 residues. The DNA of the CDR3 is TGCGCCAGCAGCTTCCGGTTTGGTGAAAAACTGTTTTTT. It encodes CASSFRFGEKLFF.

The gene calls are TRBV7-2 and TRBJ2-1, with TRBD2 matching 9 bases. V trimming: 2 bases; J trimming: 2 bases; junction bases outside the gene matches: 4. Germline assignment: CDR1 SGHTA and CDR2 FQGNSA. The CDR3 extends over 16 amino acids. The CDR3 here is CASSLQAGGPYNEQFF. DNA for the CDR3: TGTGCCAGCAGCTTACAAGCGGGGGGCCCCTACAATGAGCAGTTCTTC.

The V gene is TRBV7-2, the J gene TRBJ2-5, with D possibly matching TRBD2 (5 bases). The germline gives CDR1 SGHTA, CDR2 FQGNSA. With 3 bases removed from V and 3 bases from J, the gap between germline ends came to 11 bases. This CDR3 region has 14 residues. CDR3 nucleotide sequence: TGTGCCAGCAGCTTCGGGGATCGTAAAGAGACCCAGTACTTC. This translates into CASSFGDRKETQYF. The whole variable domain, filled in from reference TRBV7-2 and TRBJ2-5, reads GAGVSQSPSNKVTEKGKDVELRCDPISGHTALYWYRQSLGQGLEFLIYFQGNSAPDKSGLPSDRFSAERTGGSVSTLTIQRTQQEDSAVYLCASSFGDRKETQYFGPGTRLLVL.

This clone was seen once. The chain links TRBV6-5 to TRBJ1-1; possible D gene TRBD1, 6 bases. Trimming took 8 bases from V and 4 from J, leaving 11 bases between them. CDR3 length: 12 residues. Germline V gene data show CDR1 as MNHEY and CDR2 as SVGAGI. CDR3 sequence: CASGARGTEAFF. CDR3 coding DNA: TGTGCCAGCGGGGCCAGGGGCACTGAAGCTTTCTTT.

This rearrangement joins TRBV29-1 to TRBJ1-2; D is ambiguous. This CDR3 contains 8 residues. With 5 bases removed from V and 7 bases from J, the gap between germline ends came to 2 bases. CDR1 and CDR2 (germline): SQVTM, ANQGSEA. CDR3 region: CSVPGYTF. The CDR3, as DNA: TGCAGCGTTCCTGGCTACACCTTC.

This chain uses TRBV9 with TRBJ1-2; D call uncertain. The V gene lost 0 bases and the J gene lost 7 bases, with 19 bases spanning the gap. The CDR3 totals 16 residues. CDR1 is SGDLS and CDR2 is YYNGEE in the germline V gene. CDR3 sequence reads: CASSVEVSDPRGGYTF. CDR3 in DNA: TGTGCCAGCAGCGTAGAGGTCTCGGACCCCCGGGGTGGCTACACCTTC.

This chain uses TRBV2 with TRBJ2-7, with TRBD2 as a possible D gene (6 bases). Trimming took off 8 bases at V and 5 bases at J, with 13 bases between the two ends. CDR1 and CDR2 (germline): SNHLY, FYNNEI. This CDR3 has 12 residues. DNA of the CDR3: TGTGCCAGCGGGGAATGGAGGGACGAGCAGTACTTC. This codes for CASGEWRDEQYF.

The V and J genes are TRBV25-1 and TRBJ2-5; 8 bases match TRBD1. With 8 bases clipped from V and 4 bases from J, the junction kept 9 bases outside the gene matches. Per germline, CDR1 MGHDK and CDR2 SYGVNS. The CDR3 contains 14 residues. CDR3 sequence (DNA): TGTGCCAGCGCGTTAGGACAGGGCAGAGAGACCCAGTACTTC. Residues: CASALGQGRETQYF.

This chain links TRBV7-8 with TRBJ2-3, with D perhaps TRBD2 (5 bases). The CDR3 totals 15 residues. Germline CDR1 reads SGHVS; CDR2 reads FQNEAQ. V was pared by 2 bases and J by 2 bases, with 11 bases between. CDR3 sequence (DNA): TGTGCCAGCAGCTTAAAGGGCCGGGACACAGATACGCAGTATTTT. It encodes CASSLKGRDTDTQYF.

CDR3 bases: TGTGCCATCAGTGAGTCGTCCTACGAGCAGTACTTC. Its translation: CAISESSYEQYF. V usage is TRBV10-3 and J usage is TRBJ2-7; D is unresolved. Germline-derived CDR1 and CDR2 are ENHRY and SYGVKD. Trimming removed 0 bases from V and 1 base from J, with 1 base in between. There are 12 residues in the CDR3.

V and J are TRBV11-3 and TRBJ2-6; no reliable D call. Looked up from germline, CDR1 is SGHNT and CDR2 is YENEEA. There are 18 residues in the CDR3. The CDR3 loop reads CPAAVIPTRQSRANVLTF. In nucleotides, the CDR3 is TGTCCAGCAGCTGTCATTCCGACTCGACAAAGTCGGGCCAACGTCCTGACTTTC.

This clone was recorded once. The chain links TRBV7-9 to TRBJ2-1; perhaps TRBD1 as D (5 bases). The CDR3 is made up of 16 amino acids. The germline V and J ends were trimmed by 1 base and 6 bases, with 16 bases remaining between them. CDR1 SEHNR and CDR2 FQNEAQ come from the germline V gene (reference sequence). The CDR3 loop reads CASSLVGPSLRNEQFF. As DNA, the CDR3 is TGTGCCAGCAGCTTAGTGGGGCCCTCCCTGCGCAATGAGCAGTTCTTC. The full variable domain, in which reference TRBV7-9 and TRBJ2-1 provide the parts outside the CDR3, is DTGVSQNPRHKITKRGQNVTFRCDPISEHNRLYWYRQTLGQGPEFLTYFQNEAQLEKSRLLSDRFSAERPKGSFSTLEIQRTEQGDSAMYLCASSLVGPSLRNEQFFGPGTRLTVL.

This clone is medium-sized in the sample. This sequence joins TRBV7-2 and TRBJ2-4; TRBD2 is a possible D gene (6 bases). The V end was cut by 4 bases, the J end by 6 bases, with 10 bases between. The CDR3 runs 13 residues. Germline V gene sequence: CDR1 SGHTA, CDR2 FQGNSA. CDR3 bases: TGTGCCAGCAGCTCGGGACTTAGAAACATTCAGTACTTC. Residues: CASSSGLRNIQYF.

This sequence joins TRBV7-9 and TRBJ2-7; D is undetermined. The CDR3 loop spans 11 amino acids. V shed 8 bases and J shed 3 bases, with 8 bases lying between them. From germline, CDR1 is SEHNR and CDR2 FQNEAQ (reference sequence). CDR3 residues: CASGFFYEQYF. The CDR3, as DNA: TGTGCCAGCGGGTTTTTCTACGAGCAGTACTTC.

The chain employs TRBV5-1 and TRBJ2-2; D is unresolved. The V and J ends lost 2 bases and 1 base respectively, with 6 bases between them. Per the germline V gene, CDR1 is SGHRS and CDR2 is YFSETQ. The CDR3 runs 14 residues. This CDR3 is CASSLLQNTGELFF. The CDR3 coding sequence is TGCGCCAGCAGCTTATTACAGAACACCGGGGAGCTGTTTTTT.

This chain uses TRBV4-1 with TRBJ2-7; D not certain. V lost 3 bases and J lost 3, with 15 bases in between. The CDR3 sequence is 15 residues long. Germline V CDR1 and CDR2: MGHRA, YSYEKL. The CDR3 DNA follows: TGCGCCAGCAGCCAGGATCCCTCGGCAGGCTACGAGCAGTACTTC. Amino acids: CASSQDPSAGYEQYF.

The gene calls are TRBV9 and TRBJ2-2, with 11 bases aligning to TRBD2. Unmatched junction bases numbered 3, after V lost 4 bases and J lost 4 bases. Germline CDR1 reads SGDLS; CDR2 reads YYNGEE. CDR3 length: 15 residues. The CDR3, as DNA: TGTGCCAGCAGCCCCCTAGCGGGGGGCACCGGGGAGCTGTTTTTT. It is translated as CASSPLAGGTGELFF.